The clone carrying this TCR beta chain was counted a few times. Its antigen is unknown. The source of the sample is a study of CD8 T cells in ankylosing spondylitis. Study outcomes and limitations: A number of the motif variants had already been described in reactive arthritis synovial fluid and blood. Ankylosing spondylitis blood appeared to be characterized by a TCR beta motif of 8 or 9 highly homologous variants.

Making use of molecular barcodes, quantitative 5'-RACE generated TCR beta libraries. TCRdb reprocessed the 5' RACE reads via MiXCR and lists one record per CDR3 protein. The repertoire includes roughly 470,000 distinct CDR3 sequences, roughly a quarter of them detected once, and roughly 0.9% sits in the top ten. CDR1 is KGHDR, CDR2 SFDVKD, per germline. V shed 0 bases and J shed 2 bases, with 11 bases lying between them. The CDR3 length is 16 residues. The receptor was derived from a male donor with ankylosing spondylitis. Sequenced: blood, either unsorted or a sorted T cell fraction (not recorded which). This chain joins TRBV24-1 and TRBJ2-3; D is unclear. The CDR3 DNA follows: TGTGCCACCAGTGATTTGATGGCAGACCCCACAGATACGCAGTATTTT. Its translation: CATSDLMADPTDTQYF.